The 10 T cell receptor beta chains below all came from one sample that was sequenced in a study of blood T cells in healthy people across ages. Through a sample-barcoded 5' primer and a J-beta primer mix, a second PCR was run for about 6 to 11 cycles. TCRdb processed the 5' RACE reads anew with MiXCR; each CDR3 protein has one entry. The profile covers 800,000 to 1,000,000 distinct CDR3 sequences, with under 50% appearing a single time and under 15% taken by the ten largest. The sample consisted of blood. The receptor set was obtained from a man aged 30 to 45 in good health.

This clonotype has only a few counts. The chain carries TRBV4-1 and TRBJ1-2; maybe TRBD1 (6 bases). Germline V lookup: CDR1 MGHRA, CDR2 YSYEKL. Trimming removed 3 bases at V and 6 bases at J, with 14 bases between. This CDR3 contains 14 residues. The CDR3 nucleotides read TGCGCCAGCAGCCAGACCACAGGGATGAATGGCTACACCTTC. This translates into CASSQTTGMNGYTF.

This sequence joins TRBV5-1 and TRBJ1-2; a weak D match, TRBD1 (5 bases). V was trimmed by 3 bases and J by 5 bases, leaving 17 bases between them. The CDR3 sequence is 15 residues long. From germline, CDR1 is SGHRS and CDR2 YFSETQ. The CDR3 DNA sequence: TGCGCCAGCAGCTACCAGACAGACCTTCTGTATGGCTACACCTTC. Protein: CASSYQTDLLYGYTF.

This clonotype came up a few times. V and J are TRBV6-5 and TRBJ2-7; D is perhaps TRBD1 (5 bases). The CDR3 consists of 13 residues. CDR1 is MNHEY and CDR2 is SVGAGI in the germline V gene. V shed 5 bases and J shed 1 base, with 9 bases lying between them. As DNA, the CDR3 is TGTGCCAGCAGTCAGACAGAGTCCTACGAGCAGTACTTC. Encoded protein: CASSQTESYEQYF.

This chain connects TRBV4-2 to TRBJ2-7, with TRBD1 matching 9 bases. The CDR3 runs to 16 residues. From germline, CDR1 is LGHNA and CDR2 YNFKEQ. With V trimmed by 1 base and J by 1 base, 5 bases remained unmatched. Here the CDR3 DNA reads TGTGCCAGCAGCCAAGGCGGACAGGGGAATTCCTACGAGCAGTACTTC. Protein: CASSQGGQGNSYEQYF.

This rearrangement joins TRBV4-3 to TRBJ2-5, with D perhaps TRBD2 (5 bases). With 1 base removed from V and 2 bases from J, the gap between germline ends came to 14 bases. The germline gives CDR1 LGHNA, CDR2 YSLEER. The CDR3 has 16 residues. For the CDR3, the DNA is TGCGCCAGCAGCCAAGTAGGTGTAACGGGACAAGAGACCCAGTACTTC. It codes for CASSQVGVTGQETQYF.

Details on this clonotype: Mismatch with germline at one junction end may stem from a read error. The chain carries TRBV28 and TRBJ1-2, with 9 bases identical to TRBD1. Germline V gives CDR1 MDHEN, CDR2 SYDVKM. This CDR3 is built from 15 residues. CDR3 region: CASVRTGEPYYGYTF. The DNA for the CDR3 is TGTGCCAGCGTCCGGACAGGGGAACCCTACTACGGCTACACCTTC.

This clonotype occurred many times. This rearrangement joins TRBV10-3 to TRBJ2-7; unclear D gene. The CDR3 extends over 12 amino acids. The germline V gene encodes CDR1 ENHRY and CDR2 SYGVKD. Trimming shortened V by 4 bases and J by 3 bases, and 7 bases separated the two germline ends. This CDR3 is CAISAWGYEQYF. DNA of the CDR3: TGTGCCATCAGTGCGTGGGGCTACGAGCAGTACTTC.

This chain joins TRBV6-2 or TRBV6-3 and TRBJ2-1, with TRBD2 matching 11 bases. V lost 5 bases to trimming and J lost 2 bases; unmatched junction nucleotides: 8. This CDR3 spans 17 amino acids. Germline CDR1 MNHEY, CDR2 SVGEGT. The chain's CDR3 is CASSQTMGLAAYNEQFF. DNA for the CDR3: TGTGCCAGCAGTCAGACCATGGGACTAGCGGCCTACAATGAGCAGTTCTTC.

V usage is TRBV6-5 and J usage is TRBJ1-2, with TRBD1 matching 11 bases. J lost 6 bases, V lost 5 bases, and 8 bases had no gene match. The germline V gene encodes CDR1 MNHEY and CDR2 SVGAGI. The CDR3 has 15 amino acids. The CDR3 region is CASSLWTGGDDGYTF. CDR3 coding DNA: TGTGCCAGCAGTCTATGGACAGGGGGCGATGATGGCTACACCTTC.

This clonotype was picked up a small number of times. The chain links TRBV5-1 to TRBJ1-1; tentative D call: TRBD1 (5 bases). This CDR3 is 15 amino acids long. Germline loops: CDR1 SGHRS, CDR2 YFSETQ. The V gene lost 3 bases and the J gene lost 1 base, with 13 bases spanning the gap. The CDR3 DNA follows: TGCGCCAGCAGCTCCCAGACAGTTGGGAACACTGAAGCTTTCTTT. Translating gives CASSSQTVGNTEAFF.